Here is one T cell receptor beta chain with its context. This record comes from a study of technical replicates of blood from a few donors. From germline, CDR1 is SNHLY and CDR2 FYNNEI. V lost 6 bases to trimming and J lost 1 base; unmatched junction nucleotides: 6. This CDR3 has 14 residues. Measured with immunoSEQ multiplex PCR; TCRdb has only the in-frame clones, and not every one. This table holds 75,000 to 80,000 clones, around 94% found once. The sequence was collected from a human donor in good health. V and J are TRBV2 and TRBJ2-7; TRBD1 matches 7 bases. The sequencing sample was made of T cells isolated from PBMCs. This chain's CDR3 is CASSVDRASYEQYF. The CDR3 DNA sequence: TGTGCCAGCAGCGTTGACAGGGCATCCTACGAGCAGTACTTC.